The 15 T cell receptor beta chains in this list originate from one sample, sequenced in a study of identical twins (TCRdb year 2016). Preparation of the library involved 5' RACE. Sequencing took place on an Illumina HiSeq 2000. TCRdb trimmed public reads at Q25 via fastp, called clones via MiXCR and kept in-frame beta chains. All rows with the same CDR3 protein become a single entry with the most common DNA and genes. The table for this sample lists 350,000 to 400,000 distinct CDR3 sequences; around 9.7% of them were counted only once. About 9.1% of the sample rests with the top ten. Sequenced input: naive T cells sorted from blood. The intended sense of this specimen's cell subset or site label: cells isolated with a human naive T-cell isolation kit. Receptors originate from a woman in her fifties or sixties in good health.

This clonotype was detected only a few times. Here the CDR3 reads CASSHNSYNEQFF. The CDR3 nucleotides are TGTGCCAGCAGTCATAACTCCTACAATGAGCAGTTCTTC. The chain carries TRBV12-3 or TRBV12-4 and TRBJ2-1; D is unresolved. The CDR3 is 13 residues long. Trimming removed 5 bases at V and 0 bases at J, with 5 bases between.

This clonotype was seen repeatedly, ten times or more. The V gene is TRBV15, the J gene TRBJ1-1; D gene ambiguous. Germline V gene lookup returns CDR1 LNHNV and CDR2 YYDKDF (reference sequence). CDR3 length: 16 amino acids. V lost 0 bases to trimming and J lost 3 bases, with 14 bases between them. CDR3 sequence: CATSRDIESHDTEAFF. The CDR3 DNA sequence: TGTGCCACCAGCAGAGATATAGAGAGTCACGACACTGAAGCTTTCTTT.

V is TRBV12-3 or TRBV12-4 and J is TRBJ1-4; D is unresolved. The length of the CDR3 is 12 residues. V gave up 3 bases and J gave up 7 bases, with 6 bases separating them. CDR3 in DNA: TGTGCCAGCAGTTTGATTTCTGAAAAACTGTTTTTT. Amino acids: CASSLISEKLFF.

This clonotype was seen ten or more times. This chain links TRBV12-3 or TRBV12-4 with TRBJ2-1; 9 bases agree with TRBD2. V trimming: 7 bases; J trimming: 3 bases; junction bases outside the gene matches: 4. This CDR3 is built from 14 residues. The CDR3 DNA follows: TGTGCCAGCACCATTAGCGGGAGCTACAATGAGCAGTTCTTC. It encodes CASTISGSYNEQFF.

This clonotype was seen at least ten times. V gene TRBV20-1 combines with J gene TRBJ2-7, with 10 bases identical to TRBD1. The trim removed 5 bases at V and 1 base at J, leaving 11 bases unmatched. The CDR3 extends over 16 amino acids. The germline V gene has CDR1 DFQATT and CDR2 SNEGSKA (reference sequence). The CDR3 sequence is CSAPTRDRGGSYEQYV. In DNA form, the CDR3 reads TGCAGTGCTCCCACCCGGGACAGGGGAGGTTCCTACGAGCAGTACGTC.

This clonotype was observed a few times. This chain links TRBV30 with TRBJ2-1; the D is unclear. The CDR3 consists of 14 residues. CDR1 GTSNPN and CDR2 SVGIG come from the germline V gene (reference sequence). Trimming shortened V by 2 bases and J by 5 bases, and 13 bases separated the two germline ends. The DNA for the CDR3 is TGTGCCTGGAGTCCCGGGCAGGCCGACAATGAGCAGTTCTTC. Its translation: CAWSPGQADNEQFF. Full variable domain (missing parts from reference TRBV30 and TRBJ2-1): SQTIHQWPATLVQPVGSPLSLECTVEGTSNPNLYWYRQAAGRGLQLLFYSVGIGQISSEVPQNLSASRPQDRQFILSSKKLLLSDSGFYLCAWSPGQADNEQFFGPGTRLTVL.

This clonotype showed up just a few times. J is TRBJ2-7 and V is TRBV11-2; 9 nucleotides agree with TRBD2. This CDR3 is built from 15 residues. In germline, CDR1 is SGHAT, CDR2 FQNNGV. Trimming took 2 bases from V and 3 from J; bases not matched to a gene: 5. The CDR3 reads CASSLLAGTGYEQYF. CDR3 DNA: TGTGCCAGCAGCTTACTAGCGGGAACCGGCTACGAGCAGTACTTC.

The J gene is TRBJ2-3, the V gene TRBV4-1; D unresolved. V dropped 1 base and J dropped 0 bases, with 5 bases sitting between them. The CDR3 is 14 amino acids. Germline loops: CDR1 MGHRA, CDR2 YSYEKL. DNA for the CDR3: TGCGCCAGCAGCCAAGGCTCTAGCACAGATACGCAGTATTTT. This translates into CASSQGSSTDTQYF.

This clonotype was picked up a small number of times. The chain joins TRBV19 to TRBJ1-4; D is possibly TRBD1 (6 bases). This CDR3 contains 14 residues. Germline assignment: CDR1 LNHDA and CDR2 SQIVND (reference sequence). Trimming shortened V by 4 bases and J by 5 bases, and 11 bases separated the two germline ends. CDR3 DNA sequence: TGTGCCAGTAGTAGCGACAGGAGGAATGAAAAACTGTTTTTT. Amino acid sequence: CASSSDRRNEKLFF. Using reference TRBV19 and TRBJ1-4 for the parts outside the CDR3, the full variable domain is DGGITQSPKYLFRKEGQNVTLSCEQNLNHDAMYWYRQDPGQGLRLIYYSQIVNDFQKGDIAEGYSVSREKKESFPLTVTSAQKNPTAFYLCASSSDRRNEKLFFGSGTQLSVL.

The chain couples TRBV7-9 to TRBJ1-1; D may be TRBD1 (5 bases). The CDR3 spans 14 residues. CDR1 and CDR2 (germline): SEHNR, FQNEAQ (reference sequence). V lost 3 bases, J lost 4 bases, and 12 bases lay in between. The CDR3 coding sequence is TGTGCCAGCAGCTTCAGGGAGCTTGGCACTGAAGCTTTCTTT. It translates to CASSFRELGTEAFF.

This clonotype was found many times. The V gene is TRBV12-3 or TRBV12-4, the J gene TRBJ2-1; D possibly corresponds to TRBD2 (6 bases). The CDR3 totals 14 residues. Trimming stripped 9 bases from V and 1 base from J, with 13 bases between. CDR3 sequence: CASQPGLSYNEQFF. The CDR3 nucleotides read TGTGCCAGTCAACCGGGACTTTCCTACAATGAGCAGTTCTTC.

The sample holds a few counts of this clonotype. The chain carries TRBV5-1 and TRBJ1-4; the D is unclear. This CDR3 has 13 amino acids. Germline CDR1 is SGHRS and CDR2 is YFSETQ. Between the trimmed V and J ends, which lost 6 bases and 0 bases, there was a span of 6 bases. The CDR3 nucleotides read TGCGCCAGCAAAGGAACAACTAATGAAAAACTGTTTTTT. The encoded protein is CASKGTTNEKLFF.

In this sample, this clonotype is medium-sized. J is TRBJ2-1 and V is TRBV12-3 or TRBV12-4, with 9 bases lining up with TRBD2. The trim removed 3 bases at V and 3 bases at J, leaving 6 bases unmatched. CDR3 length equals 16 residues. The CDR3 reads CASSFPAGGIYNEQFF. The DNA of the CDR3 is TGTGCCAGCAGTTTCCCAGCGGGAGGAATCTACAATGAGCAGTTCTTC.

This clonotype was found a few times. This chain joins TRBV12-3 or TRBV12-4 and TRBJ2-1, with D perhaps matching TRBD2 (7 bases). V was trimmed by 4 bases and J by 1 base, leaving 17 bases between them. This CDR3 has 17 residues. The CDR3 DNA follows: TGTGCCAGCAGTTCACCCCCGGGGGGCGAGTCCTACAATGAGCAGTTCTTC. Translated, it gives CASSSPPGGESYNEQFF.

CDR3 DNA sequence: TGCGCCAGCAGCCTGGCAGGGACCCGTAGCTCCTACAATGAGCAGTTCTTC. Residues: CASSLAGTRSSYNEQFF. The V call is TRBV5-1, the J call TRBJ2-1; TRBD1 or TRBD2 may be the D gene (5 bases each). V gave up 4 bases and J gave up 0 bases, with 17 bases separating them. The CDR3 is made up of 17 amino acids. Germline lookup yields CDR1 SGHRS and CDR2 YFSETQ.